This TCR beta chain was found in a study of blood T cell repertoires in COVID-19. Study in general: Samples of COVID-19 (acute and convalescent) were obtained from the United States, Italy and Spain. Sources were T cells, B-cell-depleted T cells, or PBMCs; the material itself was cDNA or gDNA.

Cohort assignment relied on participant-reported clinical history. Unmatched junction bases numbered 10, after V lost 2 bases and J lost 9 bases. From germline, CDR1 is SEHNR and CDR2 FQNEAQ (reference sequence). The CDR3 sequence is 15 residues long. Per the original data handling: Estimates of nucleated cell counts were drawn from the amplification of reference gene primers. Generated by immunoSEQ multiplex PCR, the TCRdb table keeps only in-frame clones and is missing some. The V and J calls and clone size were taken over from that table, and D and trimming were inferred from the DNA. The sample shows about 200,000 clones, around 90% of them seen only once.

The sample was PBMCs or T cells enriched from blood (not recorded which). This clonotype was obtained from a woman under 40 who had recovered from COVID-19. The V gene is TRBV7-9, the J gene TRBJ2-1; 7 nucleotides agree with TRBD2. The CDR3 DNA follows: TGTGCCAGCAGCTTAATCCTTCTAGCGGATACTGAGCAGTTCTTC. Residues: CASSLILLADTEQFF.